This entry is about one T cell receptor beta chain. The CDR3 is made up of 12 amino acids. Original processing methods: Reference gene primer amplification in the assay estimated nucleated cell counts. Produced via immunoSEQ multiplex PCR; TCRdb's table is partial and in-frame only. V, J and clone size are taken as reported in that table, and D and trimming were inferred from the DNA itself. The table has hundreds of thousands of clones, approximately 80% seen once. This sample was taken from a study of blood T cell repertoires in COVID-19. On the study more broadly: COVID-19 samples, acute and convalescent, were from the United States, Italy and Spain. PBMCs, B-cell-depleted T cells, or T cells provided the cDNA or gDNA that made up the material.

This clonotype originated in an older woman with acute or convalescent COVID-19. The specimen sequenced was peripheral blood. This chain joins TRBV12-2 and TRBJ2-2; TRBD1, the table's D call, lacks a check against the DNA. TRBV12-2 is a pseudogene locus. The CDR3, as DNA: TGTGCAAGTCGCTTGGCCACCGGGGAGCTGTTTTTT. This sequence encodes CASRLATGELFF.